This passage covers 32 T cell receptor beta chains from one sample sequenced in a study of T cells in Graves' hyperthyroidism and ophthalmopathy (dated by TCRdb to between 2018 and 2020). The library was prepared using multiplex PCR. Sequencing used an Illumina HiSeq 2000. The TCR beta CDR3 regions were amplified from the RNA transcripts. For the first round of RT-PCR on the TCR CDR3, the HTBI primer set was used together with the Qiagen OneStep RT-PCR kit. TCRdb passed the public sequencing reads through fastp at Q25 and MiXCR, retaining productive beta sequences. For every CDR3 protein sequence, its rows merge into one entry that carries the most common genes and DNA. The sample yields about 360,000 distinct CDR3 sequences; approximately 19% were counted once. The leading ten clones occupy 3.7% of the sample. Sequencing input: blood. These receptors were collected from a woman aged 18 to 35 with Graves' hyperthyroidism.

Only a few counts were recorded for this clonotype. The V call is TRBV2, the J call TRBJ2-2; D assignment may be TRBD1 or TRBD2 (6 bases each). With 8 bases removed from V and 2 bases from J, the gap between germline ends came to 24 bases. Germline V gives CDR1 SNHLY, CDR2 FYNNEI. This CDR3 comprises 18 residues. CDR3 in amino acids: CASGWDTALAPNTGELFF. The CDR3 DNA reads TGTGCCAGCGGGTGGGACACAGCCCTAGCGCCAAACACCGGGGAGCTGTTTTTT.

In this sample, this clonotype turned up many times. The rearrangement joins TRBV13 to TRBJ1-2; 8 bases match TRBD1. V lost 5 bases to trimming and J lost 1 base; unmatched junction nucleotides: 15. The length of the CDR3 is 18 residues. Germline values: CDR1 PRHDT, CDR2 FYEKMQ (reference sequence). CDR3 in amino acids: CASSLRRTGLRRNYGYTF. In DNA, the CDR3 is TGTGCCAGCAGCCTGCGTCGGACAGGGTTACGGCGTAACTATGGCTACACCTTC.

This clonotype was detected ten times or more. The V gene is TRBV6-4, the J gene TRBJ2-3; 7 bases fit TRBD1. V shed 6 bases, J shed 5 bases, and the junction held 5 bases outside the gene matches. Germline V lookup: CDR1 MRHNA, CDR2 SNTAGT. The CDR3 covers 13 residues. The CDR3 bases are TGTGCCAGCAGCATAACAGGGGAAGATACGCAGTATTTT. Translated, it gives CASSITGEDTQYF.

In its sample, this clonotype was seen many times. The chain couples TRBV12-3 or TRBV12-4 to TRBJ1-1; D is perhaps TRBD1 (5 bases). The length of the CDR3 is 14 residues. Trimming took off 7 bases at V and 2 bases at J, with 14 bases between the two ends. The CDR3 spells CASNERGPNTEAFF. The DNA of the CDR3 is TGTGCCAGCAATGAGAGGGGACCAAACACTGAAGCTTTCTTT.

This clonotype was found many times. The chain combines TRBV6-1 with TRBJ2-2; D might be TRBD2 (5 bases). The V gene's germline CDR1 is MNHNS and CDR2 SASEGT. CDR3 size: 13 residues. Trimming removed 6 bases from V and 6 bases from J, with 11 bases in between. This chain's CDR3 is CASRRTPPGELFF. As DNA, the CDR3 is TGTGCCAGCAGGAGGACTCCGCCCGGGGAGCTGTTTTTT.

In this sample, this clonotype turned up many times. The genes are TRBV7-8 and TRBJ1-5, with unresolved D. CDR3 length equals 12 residues. Germline V gene lookup returns CDR1 SGHVS and CDR2 FQNEAQ. Trimming cost V 2 bases and J 6 bases, with 5 bases left between them. DNA for the CDR3: TGTGCCAGCAGCTTAAGTCGTCAGCCCCAGCATTTT. This gives the protein CASSLSRQPQHF. The full variable domain, in which reference TRBV7-8 and TRBJ1-5 provide the parts outside the CDR3, is GAGVSQSPRYKVAKRGQDVALRCDPISGHVSLFWYQQALGQGPEFLTYFQNEAQLDKSGLPSDRFFAERPEGSVSTLKIQRTQQEDSAVYLCASSLSRQPQHFGDGTRLSIL.

The chain combines TRBV12-3 or TRBV12-4 with TRBJ1-2, with TRBD1 matching 9 bases. Trimming at V came to 4 bases and at J to 5 bases, leaving 5 bases not matched to a gene. The CDR3 length is 14 residues. CDR3 sequence reads: CASSSTGGRYGYTF. DNA of the CDR3: TGTGCCAGCAGTTCGACAGGGGGGCGGTATGGCTACACCTTC.

Many counts were recorded for this clonotype. The genes are TRBV27 and TRBJ1-2; the D gene is possibly TRBD1 (5 bases). Germline V lookup: CDR1 MNHEY, CDR2 SMNVEV (reference sequence). The CDR3 length is 16 residues. Between the trimmed V and J ends, which lost 4 bases and 1 base, there was a span of 16 bases. The CDR3 loop reads CASSSSPGPFNYGYTF. The CDR3 DNA is TGTGCCAGCAGTTCATCACCAGGGCCCTTTAACTATGGCTACACCTTC.

This clonotype was seen a handful of times. The chain combines TRBV28 with TRBJ2-7; D is undetermined. The ends were cut back, 3 bases at V and 3 bases at J, with 12 bases in the middle. Germline CDR1 is MDHEN and CDR2 is SYDVKM. The CDR3 length is 14 residues. The CDR3 DNA reads TGTGCCAGCAGTTTTCCGCGGAGCCTCTACGAGCAGTACTTC. Its protein product is CASSFPRSLYEQYF.

The rearrangement uses TRBV28 and TRBJ2-2; tentatively, D is TRBD1 or TRBD2 (5 bases each). The CDR3 runs to 16 residues. V dropped 5 bases and J dropped 7 bases, with 20 bases sitting between them. In germline, CDR1 is MDHEN, CDR2 SYDVKM. This CDR3 reads CASSNSRGLFYGELFF. Written as DNA, the CDR3 is TGTGCCAGCAGTAACTCCCGGGGCCTATTCTACGGGGAGCTGTTTTTT.

To note about this clonotype: One base away lies a much larger clone, so this may be a sequencing read error. CDR3 sequence reads: CSVDETGGGEQYV. The DNA for the CDR3 is TGCAGCGTTGACGAAACAGGGGGCGGCGAGCAGTACGTC. The chain recombines TRBV29-1 with TRBJ2-7; 9 nucleotides agree with TRBD1. Germline CDR1 reads SQVTM; CDR2 reads ANQGSEA. The junction had 6 bases not matched to a gene; V was cut back by 3 bases and J by 6 bases. The CDR3 is 13 residues long.

The sample holds many counts of this clonotype. The rearrangement joins TRBV6-2 or TRBV6-3 to TRBJ1-2; TRBD1 is a possible D gene (5 bases). CDR3 length: 13 residues. The V gene lost 4 bases and the J gene lost 7 bases, with 13 bases spanning the gap. Germline V gene data show CDR1 as MNHEY and CDR2 as SVGEGT. This CDR3 is CASSLRGGPGYTF. The CDR3 nucleotides are TGTGCCAGCAGTTTAAGGGGTGGACCTGGCTACACCTTC.

The chain combines TRBV18 with TRBJ1-5; D perhaps matches TRBD1 (6 bases). V was clipped by 2 bases and J by 4 bases, with 12 bases between them. CDR1 is KGHSH, CDR2 LQKENI, per germline. The CDR3 loop spans 15 amino acids. CDR3 amino acids: CASSPWGAGNQPQHF. CDR3 DNA sequence: TGTGCCAGCTCACCATGGGGGGCTGGAAATCAGCCCCAGCATTTT.

This clonotype was detected many times. The rearrangement links TRBV5-1 to TRBJ2-7, with D possibly being TRBD1 or TRBD2 (6 bases each). Per the germline V gene, CDR1 is SGHRS and CDR2 is YFSETQ. V was cut by 0 bases and J by 2 bases, with 12 bases left in between. The CDR3 loop spans 15 amino acids. CDR3 in amino acids: CASSLGVGGTYEQYF. The CDR3 DNA is TGCGCCAGCAGCTTGGGTGTCGGGGGCACCTACGAGCAGTACTTC.

This clonotype was seen only a few times. The V and J genes are TRBV20-1 and TRBJ1-2; TRBD1 might be the D (6 bases). The CDR3 consists of 11 residues. Germline loops: CDR1 DFQATT, CDR2 SNEGSKA (reference sequence). With 7 bases removed from V and 6 bases from J, the gap between germline ends came to 12 bases. CDR3: CSDQGSDGYTF. CDR3 coding DNA: TGCAGTGATCAGGGGTCGGATGGCTACACCTTC.

This clonotype was counted many times. The chain links TRBV29-1 to TRBJ2-5; 11 bases line up with TRBD2. The germline CDR1 and CDR2 sequences are SQVTM and ANQGSEA. This CDR3 has 19 amino acids. V lost 1 base, J lost 0 bases, and 13 bases stayed unmatched. The DNA for the CDR3 is TGCAGCGTTGAAGCCTGGATCTCGACTAGCGGGGCGTACCAAGAGACCCAGTACTTC. It encodes CSVEAWISTSGAYQETQYF.

Comments on this clonotype: Likely a read error: the CDR3 ends without its conserved phenylalanine or tryptophan. The J gene is TRBJ1-3, the V gene TRBV15; weak D call: TRBD1 (5 bases). Germline V gives CDR1 LNHNV, CDR2 YYDKDF (reference sequence). CDR3 length: 16 amino acids. The CDR3 DNA is TGTGCCACCAGCCCACGGCGGGGGGTTTCTGGATACACCATATATTCT. Amino acids: CATSPRRGVSGYTIYS.

This clonotype was counted many times. The gene calls are TRBV5-1 and TRBJ2-7, with 7 bases fitting TRBD2. J was trimmed by 3 bases and V by 4 bases; bases with no gene match: 10. The germline V gene has CDR1 SGHRS and CDR2 YFSETQ. The CDR3 is 15 residues long. The CDR3 DNA reads TGCGCCAGCAGCAGCGGGACTTCCGGGGGCTACGAGCAGTACTTC. The encoded protein is CASSSGTSGGYEQYF. The full variable domain, rest sourced from reference TRBV5-1 and TRBJ2-7, is KAGVTQTPRYLIKTRGQQVTLSCSPISGHRSVSWYQQTPGQGLQFLFEYFSETQRNKGNFPGRFSGRQFSNSRSEMNVSTLELGDSALYLCASSSGTSGGYEQYFGPGTRLTVT.

In this sample, this clonotype turned up many times. The chain links TRBV20-1 to TRBJ2-7, with 8 bases matching TRBD1. V was clipped by 5 bases and J by 4 bases; unmatched bases: 7. Germline V gene sequence: CDR1 DFQATT, CDR2 SNEGSKA (reference sequence). The CDR3 runs 13 residues. The CDR3 sequence: CSASTGALYEQYF. In DNA, the CDR3 is TGCAGTGCTTCGACAGGGGCCCTTTACGAGCAGTACTTC.

Ten or more counts support this clonotype. The chain employs TRBV7-8 and TRBJ1-5; D might be TRBD1 (5 bases). Germline-derived CDR1 and CDR2 are SGHVS and FQNEAQ. V was pared by 7 bases and J by 3 bases, with 16 bases between. The CDR3 is made up of 15 amino acids. CDR3: CASTPGGQLNQPQHF. CDR3 bases: TGTGCCAGCACCCCGGGGGGTCAGCTCAATCAGCCCCAGCATTTT.

This clonotype was seen a handful of times. V and J are TRBV5-1 and TRBJ2-7, with 12 positions matching TRBD1. The germline V gene encodes CDR1 SGHRS and CDR2 YFSETQ. Trimming took 8 bases from V and 2 from J; bases not matched to a gene: 11. The length of the CDR3 is 16 residues. The CDR3 spells CASSGTGGGNTYEQYF. The CDR3 DNA reads TGCGCCAGTTCCGGGACAGGGGGCGGAAATACCTACGAGCAGTACTTC.

This clonotype came up many times. The chain carries TRBV27 and TRBJ2-7; possible D gene TRBD2, 5 bases. The germline V and J ends were trimmed by 0 bases and 3 bases, with 9 bases remaining between them. Germline V gives CDR1 MNHEY, CDR2 SMNVEV (reference sequence). The CDR3 length is 14 residues. The CDR3 is CASSLSIGVYEQYF. For the CDR3, the DNA is TGTGCCAGCAGTTTATCGATCGGGGTCTACGAGCAGTACTTC.

This clonotype was counted at least ten times. The CDR3 coding sequence is TGTGCCAGCAGTGACAGGGGTGGAAGCAATCAGCCCCAGCATTTT. Its protein is CASSDRGGSNQPQHF. The rearrangement uses TRBV12-3 or TRBV12-4 and TRBJ1-5, with 8 bases aligning to TRBD1. The CDR3 consists of 15 residues. With V trimmed by 5 bases and J by 1 base, 4 bases remained unmatched.

A few counts support this clonotype. The J gene is TRBJ2-5, the V gene TRBV6-2 or TRBV6-3, with D tentatively TRBD1 or TRBD2 (5 bases each). The CDR3 runs to 14 residues. V was pared by 2 bases and J by 4 bases, with 11 bases between. The V gene's germline CDR1 is MNHEY and CDR2 SVGEGT. CDR3 sequence: CASSYGTWGETQYF. CDR3 bases: TGTGCCAGCAGTTACGGGACCTGGGGAGAGACCCAGTACTTC.

The V call is TRBV2, the J call TRBJ1-4; D is unclear. Germline assignment: CDR1 SNHLY and CDR2 FYNNEI. The length of the CDR3 is 14 residues. The V end was cut by 10 bases, the J end by 0 bases, with 12 bases between. The CDR3 loop is CAIAERPTNEKLFF. CDR3 coding DNA: TGTGCCATCGCTGAAAGACCAACTAATGAAAAACTGTTTTTT. Using reference TRBV2 and TRBJ1-4 for the parts outside the CDR3, the full variable domain is EPEVTQTPSHQVTQMGQEVILRCVPISNHLYFYWYRQILGQKVEFLVSFYNNEISEKSEIFDDQFSVERPDGSNFTLKIRSTKLEDSAMYFCAIAERPTNEKLFFGSGTQLSVL.

V usage is TRBV12-3 or TRBV12-4 and J usage is TRBJ2-2; D is perhaps TRBD1 (6 bases). Trimming stripped 5 bases from V and 4 bases from J, with 8 bases between. CDR3 size: 13 residues. This CDR3 is CASSRQATGELFF. The CDR3 nucleotides read TGTGCCAGCAGTCGACAGGCCACCGGGGAGCTGTTTTTT.

This clonotype occurred many times. V usage is TRBV6-1 and J usage is TRBJ2-5, with a tentative D call TRBD1 (5 bases). Germline lookup yields CDR1 MNHNS and CDR2 SASEGT. The CDR3 contains 14 residues. Between the trimmed V and J ends, which lost 4 bases and 0 bases, there was a span of 9 bases. This CDR3 is CASSGRQYQETQYF. The CDR3 region has the DNA TGTGCCAGCAGTGGGCGACAGTACCAAGAGACCCAGTACTTC.

This clonotype was recorded many times. The chain couples TRBV7-3 to TRBJ2-5, with 8 bases fitting TRBD2. The ends lost 5 bases at V and 2 bases at J; junction bases unmatched: 4. The CDR3 length is 14 residues. Germline V CDR1 and CDR2: SGHTA, FQGTGA. The CDR3 reads CASSVAGTQETQYF. CDR3 nucleotide sequence: TGTGCCAGCAGCGTAGCGGGGACTCAAGAGACCCAGTACTTC.

This clonotype was seen at least ten times. The V gene is TRBV6-1, the J gene TRBJ1-1; 7 bases agree with TRBD1. The CDR3 is 11 residues long. CDR1 is MNHNS, CDR2 SASEGT, per germline. V shed 11 bases and J 11 bases; nucleotides not matched to a gene: 11. This chain's CDR3 is CAASRQGEAFF. The CDR3 nucleotides are TGTGCCGCCAGCCGACAGGGCGAGGCTTTCTTT.

This clonotype has a count of ten or more. The J gene is TRBJ1-5, the V gene TRBV28; D remains unclear. The CDR3 consists of 12 residues. The V end was cut by 9 bases, the J end by 1 base, with 7 bases between. Germline V gives CDR1 MDHEN, CDR2 SYDVKM. CDR3 sequence (DNA): TGTGCCAGATACCGCAGCAATCAGCCCCAGCATTTT. It translates to CARYRSNQPQHF.

There are many counts of this clonotype. The gene calls are TRBV7-9 and TRBJ1-5; TRBD1 might be the D (5 bases). V was clipped by 8 bases and J by 2 bases, with 7 bases between them. There are 12 residues in the CDR3. Germline CDR1 is SEHNR and CDR2 is FQNEAQ (reference sequence). The CDR3 reads CASGRGNQPQHF. DNA for the CDR3: TGTGCCAGCGGCAGGGGCAATCAGCCCCAGCATTTT.

The table lists this clonotype with many counts. The rearrangement uses TRBV3-1 and TRBJ2-2, with 9 bases aligning to TRBD1. CDR1 and CDR2 from the germline V gene are LGHDT and YNNKEL (reference sequence). The CDR3 has 14 residues. J lost 0 bases, V lost 8 bases, and 1 base had no gene match. The CDR3 sequence is CASRQGANTGELFF. CDR3 bases: TGTGCCAGCCGACAGGGGGCGAACACCGGGGAGCTGTTTTTT.